The source of this T cell receptor beta chain is a study of identical twins. The CDR3 totals 15 residues. Germline V CDR1 and CDR2: LGHNA, YNFKEQ. The V end lost 0 bases, the J end lost 3 bases, and 11 bases lay between the germline ends. A single record per CDR3 protein comes from TCRdb applying MiXCR to the 5' RACE reads. Here the sample spans about 470,000 distinct CDR3 sequences, less than 25% being singletons. These data also formed part of another study, on T cells expressing NK-cell markers.

The sequence derives from a woman between 18 and 29 years old in good health. Sequencing input: CD4+ T cells sorted from blood. The chain combines TRBV4-2 with TRBJ1-1, with TRBD1 as a possible D gene (5 bases). Here the CDR3 reads CASSQDAGSDTEAFF. CDR3 nucleotide sequence: TGTGCCAGCAGCCAAGATGCAGGGTCGGACACTGAAGCTTTCTTT.